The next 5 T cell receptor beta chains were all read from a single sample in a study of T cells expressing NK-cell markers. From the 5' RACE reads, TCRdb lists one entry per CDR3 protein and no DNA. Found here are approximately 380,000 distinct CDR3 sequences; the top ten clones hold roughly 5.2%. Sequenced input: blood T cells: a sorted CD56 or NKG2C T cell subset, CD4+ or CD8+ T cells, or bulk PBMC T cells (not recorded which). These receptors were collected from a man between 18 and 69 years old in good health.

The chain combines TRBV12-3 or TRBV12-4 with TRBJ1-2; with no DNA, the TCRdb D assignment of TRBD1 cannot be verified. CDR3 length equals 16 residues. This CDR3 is CASSWDTSVSNYGYTF.

CDR3 sequence: CASSGQHSGAGFF. The chain carries TRBV6-1 and TRBJ2-1; the TCRdb D gene call, TRBD2, has no DNA to confirm it. The germline CDR1 and CDR2 sequences are MNHNS and SASEGT. The CDR3 is 13 amino acids.

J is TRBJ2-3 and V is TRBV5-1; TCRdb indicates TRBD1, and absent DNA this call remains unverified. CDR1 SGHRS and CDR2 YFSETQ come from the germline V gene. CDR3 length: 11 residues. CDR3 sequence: CASREGGTQYF.

The CDR3 spells CASSQGGTWQETQYF. V gene TRBV7-2 combines with J gene TRBJ2-5; TCRdb's assignment of TRBD1 cannot be checked, as there is no DNA. There are 15 residues in the CDR3. Germline CDR1 SGHTA, CDR2 FQGNSA. The full variable domain, in which reference TRBV7-2 and TRBJ2-5 provide the parts outside the CDR3, is GAGVSQSPSNKVTEKGKDVELRCDPISGHTALYWYRQSLGQGLEFLIYFQGNSAPDKSGLPSDRFSAERTGGSVSTLTIQRTQQEDSAVYLCASSQGGTWQETQYFGPGTRLLVL.

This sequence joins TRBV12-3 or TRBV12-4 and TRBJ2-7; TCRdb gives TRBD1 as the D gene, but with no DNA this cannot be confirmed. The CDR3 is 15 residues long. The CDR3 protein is CASSSGQGGYYEQYF.